The 32 T cell receptor beta chains reported below all come from one sample, sequenced in a study of cytomegalovirus exposure and HLA in healthy donors. The study ran its PCR with 60 Vbeta and 13 Jbeta primers. Profiled with immunoSEQ multiplex PCR; TCRdb holds only in-frame clones, not every one. This table has around 200,000 clones, around nine tenths appearing once. Sequences were obtained from PBMCs. Source of these receptors: a young woman in good health and CMV-seronegative.

The chain links TRBV19 to TRBJ2-5, with TRBD1 as a possible D gene (5 bases). The CDR3 is 15 residues long. V shed 4 bases and J shed 2 bases, with 14 bases lying between them. Germline V gene sequence: CDR1 LNHDA, CDR2 SQIVND (reference sequence). The CDR3 DNA follows: TGTGCCAGTAGTACTCCCCAGACAGCTCAAGAGACCCAGTACTTC. Encoded protein: CASSTPQTAQETQYF. Supplemented by reference TRBV19 and TRBJ2-5, the full variable domain reads DGGITQSPKYLFRKEGQNVTLSCEQNLNHDAMYWYRQDPGQGLRLIYYSQIVNDFQKGDIAEGYSVSREKKESFPLTVTSAQKNPTAFYLCASSTPQTAQETQYFGPGTRLLVL.

This chain links TRBV7-2 with TRBJ2-5, with 9 bases identical to TRBD1. V was clipped by 4 bases and J by 6 bases; unmatched bases: 6. Germline-derived CDR1 and CDR2 are SGHTA and FQGNSA. The CDR3 spans 14 residues. CDR3 in DNA: TGTGCCAGCAGCTCGGACAGGGGTCAACAGACCCAGTACTTC. Its protein is CASSSDRGQQTQYF. The whole variable domain, remainder taken from reference TRBV7-2 and TRBJ2-5, is GAGVSQSPSNKVTEKGKDVELRCDPISGHTALYWYRQSLGQGLEFLIYFQGNSAPDKSGLPSDRFSAERTGGSVSTLTIQRTQQEDSAVYLCASSSDRGQQTQYFGPGTRLLVL.

This clone was recorded only once. V usage is TRBV29-1 and J usage is TRBJ2-7; D is possibly TRBD2 (5 bases). The CDR3 totals 11 residues. V gave up 5 bases and J gave up 4 bases, with 9 bases separating them. CDR1 is SQVTM and CDR2 is ANQGSEA in the germline V gene. The CDR3 sequence is CSVLRGYEQYF. CDR3 DNA: TGCAGCGTTCTTCGGGGTTACGAGCAGTACTTC.

The rearrangement joins TRBV27 to TRBJ2-3, with TRBD1 matching 8 bases. Per the germline V gene, CDR1 is MNHEY and CDR2 is SMNVEV (reference sequence). CDR3 length equals 12 residues. V shed 8 bases, J shed 6 bases, and the junction held 4 bases outside the gene matches. CDR3 nucleotide sequence: TGTGCCAGCGGGGGACAGGTCGATACGCAGTATTTT. Its protein is CASGGQVDTQYF.

The V gene is TRBV6-5, the J gene TRBJ1-4, with D possibly TRBD1 on 5 matching bases. The V and J ends lost 6 bases and 6 bases respectively, with 14 bases between them. The CDR3 runs 14 residues. Germline lookup yields CDR1 MNHEY and CDR2 SVGAGI. The CDR3 protein is CASRPGGNDEKLFF. As DNA, the CDR3 is TGTGCCAGCAGACCCGGGGGGAACGATGAAAAACTGTTTTTT.

In regard to this clone: This same CDR3 is encoded by further DNA sequences in the sample. This chain joins TRBV29-1 and TRBJ2-1; TRBD1 matches at 11 bases. V was pared by 6 bases and J by 3 bases, with 1 base of the junction left unmatched. The CDR3 has 13 amino acids. CDR1 and CDR2 (germline): SQVTM, ANQGSEA. The CDR3 DNA sequence: TGCAGCGTGGGGACAGGGGGCTACAATGAGCAGTTCTTC. This encodes CSVGTGGYNEQFF.

For the CDR3, the DNA is TGTGCCAGCAGCTTGGGACTGAACTACTACTACGAGCAGTACTTC. This translates into CASSLGLNYYYEQYF. V usage is TRBV5-5 and J usage is TRBJ2-7; the D is unclear. From germline, CDR1 is SGHKS and CDR2 YYEKEE (reference sequence). With 0 bases removed from V and 3 bases from J, the gap between germline ends came to 13 bases. This CDR3 region has 15 residues.

The chain carries TRBV19 and TRBJ2-7, with TRBD1 matching over 7 bases. CDR3 length equals 14 residues. CDR1 is LNHDA, CDR2 SQIVND, per germline (reference sequence). With V trimmed by 5 bases and J by 6 bases, 10 bases remained unmatched. CDR3 residues: CASSPTTGFGEQYF. CDR3 sequence (DNA): TGTGCCAGTAGTCCTACGACAGGGTTCGGCGAGCAGTACTTC.

V gene TRBV7-2 combines with J gene TRBJ1-4, with 7 bases fitting TRBD1. Losses at the gene ends were 3 bases for V and 8 bases for J; bases not matched to a gene: 3. This CDR3 is 13 amino acids long. Germline-derived CDR1 and CDR2 are SGHTA and FQGNSA. The CDR3 reads CASSLGQLEKLFF. The CDR3 DNA is TGTGCCAGCAGCTTGGGACAGCTAGAAAAACTGTTTTTT.

The chain carries TRBV5-5 and TRBJ1-4, with D possibly matching TRBD1 (5 bases). CDR3 size: 14 residues. The germline V and J ends were trimmed by 4 bases and 3 bases, with 10 bases remaining between them. Per the germline V gene, CDR1 is SGHKS and CDR2 is YYEKEE (reference sequence). Here the CDR3 reads CASSPGGSNEKLFF. In DNA form, the CDR3 reads TGTGCCAGCAGCCCGGGGGGATCTAATGAAAAACTGTTTTTT.

Of note for this clone: The junction departs from the called germline gene at one end, perhaps through a read error. The chain uses TRBV11-2 and TRBJ2-3; 7 nucleotides align to TRBD1. Germline lookup yields CDR1 SGHAT and CDR2 FQNNGV. The CDR3 runs to 15 residues. The CDR3 DNA reads TGTGCCACCAGCTTAGGGGGCCGGGTGACAGATACGCAGTATTTT. Translating gives CATSLGGRVTDTQYF.

The chain couples TRBV4-1 to TRBJ1-4; 9 nucleotides match TRBD1. The CDR3 length is 14 residues. Germline V gene lookup returns CDR1 MGHRA and CDR2 YSYEKL. After removal of 4 bases from V and 8 bases from J, the junction contained 5 bases not matched to a gene. CDR3 bases: TGCGCCAGCAGCCTTGGACAGGGGATAGAAAAACTGTTTTTT. Its protein is CASSLGQGIEKLFF.

The J gene is TRBJ2-1, the V gene TRBV28; 8 bases match TRBD1. Germline V gene data show CDR1 as MDHEN and CDR2 as SYDVKM. The junction had 8 bases not matched to a gene; V was cut back by 8 bases and J by 5 bases. The CDR3 is 14 amino acids. The CDR3 sequence: CASRGTGGNNEQFF. The CDR3, as DNA: TGTGCCAGCCGAGGAACAGGGGGTAACAATGAGCAGTTCTTC.

The CDR3 DNA follows: TGTGCCAGCCAGCGGGGGTACCAAGAGACCCAGTACTTC. Amino acids: CASQRGYQETQYF. The chain links TRBV9 to TRBJ2-5; 8 bases align to TRBD2. In germline, CDR1 is SGDLS, CDR2 YYNGEE. J was trimmed by 0 bases and V by 7 bases; bases with no gene match: 2. This CDR3 contains 13 residues.

The chain uses TRBV18 and TRBJ1-1, with a tentative D call TRBD1 (5 bases). The CDR3 runs to 15 residues. Between the trimmed V and J ends, which lost 1 base and 1 base, there was a span of 10 bases. The germline gives CDR1 KGHSH, CDR2 LQKENI. CDR3 DNA sequence: TGTGCCAGCTCACCACAAAGGGGCGAGAACACTGAAGCTTTCTTT. Translation: CASSPQRGENTEAFF.

This chain links TRBV10-2 with TRBJ1-1; 7 nucleotides match TRBD1. From germline, CDR1 is WSHSY and CDR2 SAAADI. CDR3 length: 15 amino acids. V shed 5 bases, J shed 2 bases, and the junction held 8 bases outside the gene matches. CDR3 coding DNA: TGCGCCAGCAGTCTCACGGGACAGACTAACACTGAAGCTTTCTTT. Its protein is CASSLTGQTNTEAFF.

This clone appeared once. The chain links TRBV6-5 to TRBJ2-6; 7 nucleotides agree with TRBD2. Germline lookup yields CDR1 MNHEY and CDR2 SVGAGI. The CDR3 length is 15 residues. The V segment lost 6 bases and the J segment 2 bases; nucleotides outside the gene matches: 4. The CDR3 sequence is CASRGRGAGANVLTF. Here the CDR3 DNA reads TGTGCCAGCAGAGGTCGGGGGGCTGGGGCCAACGTCCTGACTTTC.

The chain couples TRBV7-9 to TRBJ1-1, with a possible D match to TRBD1 (6 bases). CDR1 and CDR2 (germline): SEHNR, FQNEAQ (reference sequence). This CDR3 spans 14 amino acids. Deletions cut 6 bases from V and 4 bases from J, with 15 bases between. CDR3 DNA: TGTGCCAGCAGGCCGACAGGTCCCCCCACTGAAGCTTTCTTT. Amino acids: CASRPTGPPTEAFF. The full variable domain, in which reference TRBV7-9 and TRBJ1-1 provide the parts outside the CDR3, is DTGVSQNPRHKITKRGQNVTFRCDPISEHNRLYWYRQTLGQGPEFLTYFQNEAQLEKSRLLSDRFSAERPKGSFSTLEIQRTEQGDSAMYLCASRPTGPPTEAFFGQGTRLTVV.

The chain has TRBV7-3 and TRBJ1-1; D gene uncertain. The V gene's germline CDR1 is SGHTA and CDR2 FQGTGA. The CDR3 spans 13 residues. V lost 0 bases and J lost 3, with 5 bases in between. In nucleotides, the CDR3 is TGTGCCAGCAGCTTAACCCCGGACACTGAAGCTTTCTTT. Its protein product is CASSLTPDTEAFF.

This clone was seen a single time. This CDR3 is CASSREGTGISYNSPLHF. The CDR3 DNA sequence: TGTGCCAGTAGCCGTGAGGGGACAGGAATCTCCTATAATTCACCCCTCCACTTT. J is TRBJ1-6 and V is TRBV19, with 8 nucleotides matching TRBD1. V gave up 6 bases and J gave up 0 bases; unmatched junction bases: 10. Per germline, CDR1 LNHDA and CDR2 SQIVND (reference sequence). The CDR3 extends over 18 amino acids.

The gene calls are TRBV5-1 and TRBJ2-3, with a weak D call TRBD2 (7 bases). The germline V gene has CDR1 SGHRS and CDR2 YFSETQ. The CDR3 is 16 residues long. V was cut by 3 bases and J by 6 bases, with 20 bases left in between. CDR3 sequence: CASSYKTRGARDTQYF. The CDR3 nucleotides are TGCGCCAGCAGCTACAAAACCCGGGGGGCCCGGGATACGCAGTATTTT.

The V gene is TRBV7-2, the J gene TRBJ2-4; 14 nucleotides agree with TRBD2. The CDR3 spans 17 residues. Germline V CDR1 and CDR2: SGHTA, FQGNSA. The V gene end was trimmed by 4 bases and the J gene end by 0 bases; junction bases not matched to a gene: 2. The CDR3 loop is CASSWTSGGQAKNIQYF. The CDR3 DNA sequence: TGTGCCAGCAGCTGGACTAGCGGGGGGCAAGCCAAAAACATTCAGTACTTC. Filled out from reference TRBV7-2 and TRBJ2-4, the complete variable domain reads GAGVSQSPSNKVTEKGKDVELRCDPISGHTALYWYRQSLGQGLEFLIYFQGNSAPDKSGLPSDRFSAERTGGSVSTLTIQRTQQEDSAVYLCASSWTSGGQAKNIQYFGAGTRLSVL.

In its sample, this clone was seen once. V usage is TRBV5-1 and J usage is TRBJ2-3, with D hard to call. The CDR3 is 14 residues long. Per germline, CDR1 SGHRS and CDR2 YFSETQ. V was cut by 0 bases and J by 0 bases, with 5 bases left in between. The CDR3, as DNA: TGCGCCAGCAGCTTGGACTCTAGCACAGATACGCAGTATTTT. Its protein product is CASSLDSSTDTQYF.

The chain carries TRBV7-7 and TRBJ2-2; 7 bases are a match to TRBD2. Germline V gives CDR1 SSHAT, CDR2 FNYEAQ (reference sequence). After removal of 5 bases from V and 3 bases from J, the junction contained 12 bases not matched to a gene. The CDR3 is made up of 17 amino acids. CDR3 loop: CASSLSRDYRDTGELFF. CDR3 bases: TGTGCCAGCAGCCTCAGCAGGGACTATCGAGACACCGGGGAGCTGTTTTTT.

The chain links TRBV4-2 to TRBJ2-3; 7 positions match TRBD2. V gave up 3 bases and J gave up 0 bases; unmatched junction bases: 9. This CDR3 spans 17 amino acids. Germline-derived CDR1 and CDR2 are LGHNA and YNFKEQ. This chain's CDR3 is CASSHLKFGGSTDTQYF. CDR3 nucleotide sequence: TGTGCCAGCAGCCACTTAAAGTTCGGGGGGAGCACAGATACGCAGTATTTT.

The chain recombines TRBV6-5 with TRBJ1-6, with D possibly TRBD1 on 5 matching bases. This CDR3 has 15 amino acids. Looked up from germline, CDR1 is MNHEY and CDR2 is SVGAGI. V lost 6 bases, J lost 10 bases, and 19 bases lay in between. CDR3 residues: CASRRQHSLDSPLHF. The CDR3 DNA reads TGTGCCAGCAGGAGACAGCACTCCTTGGACTCACCCCTCCACTTT.

This chain links TRBV6-5 with TRBJ1-2; tentative D call: TRBD1 (5 bases). The length of the CDR3 is 15 residues. In germline, CDR1 is MNHEY, CDR2 SVGAGI. Trimming pared 6 bases from V and 7 bases from J, leaving 21 bases between. Here the CDR3 reads CASSHGGVQRGGYTF. In DNA form, the CDR3 reads TGTGCCAGCAGCCACGGGGGTGTGCAGCGGGGTGGCTACACCTTC.

This chain uses TRBV29-1 with TRBJ2-5; D might be TRBD1 (6 bases). The V end was cut by 5 bases, the J end by 5 bases, with 18 bases between. This CDR3 has 14 amino acids. Germline V gene sequence: CDR1 SQVTM, CDR2 ANQGSEA. The CDR3 region has the DNA TGCAGCGTTAGTTTACAAGGGGGTTTGGAGACCCAGTACTTC. Translation: CSVSLQGGLETQYF.

V and J are TRBV25-1 and TRBJ1-2, with TRBD1 matching 9 bases. Germline lookup yields CDR1 MGHDK and CDR2 SYGVNS. J lost 4 bases, V lost 5 bases, and 8 bases had no gene match. The CDR3 is 15 amino acids. CDR3 loop: CASSPTGGRSYGYTF. In DNA, the CDR3 is TGTGCCAGCAGTCCTACAGGGGGCCGGAGCTATGGCTACACCTTC.

The V gene is TRBV2, the J gene TRBJ2-5; D remains unclear. Gene TRBJ2-7 matches the end of the DNA better, so the J call may be wrong. CDR1 is SNHLY, CDR2 FYNNEI, per germline. CDR3 length equals 12 residues. CDR3: CASSILHYEQYF. CDR3 bases: TGTGCCAGCAGCATTTTACACTACGAGCAGTACTTC.

The V call is TRBV5-1, the J call TRBJ2-5, with D perhaps TRBD1 (5 bases). Germline CDR1 is SGHRS and CDR2 is YFSETQ. The CDR3 loop spans 15 amino acids. Between the trimmed V and J ends, which lost 9 bases and 1 base, there was a span of 19 bases. DNA of the CDR3: TGCGCCACCCGATCTTTGGTAGGGGCCCAAGAGACCCAGTACTTC. Translated: CATRSLVGAQETQYF. Filled out from reference TRBV5-1 and TRBJ2-5, the complete variable domain reads KAGVTQTPRYLIKTRGQQVTLSCSPISGHRSVSWYQQTPGQGLQFLFEYFSETQRNKGNFPGRFSGRQFSNSRSEMNVSTLELGDSALYLCATRSLVGAQETQYFGPGTRLLVL.

V and J are TRBV30 and TRBJ2-5, with 9 bases fitting TRBD1. Germline V gene sequence: CDR1 GTSNPN, CDR2 SVGIG (reference sequence). Germline trimming cut 2 bases from V and 4 bases from J; bases unmatched to any gene: 11. The CDR3 is 16 amino acids. The CDR3 sequence: CAWSLQLQGAGETQYF. CDR3 DNA sequence: TGTGCCTGGAGTCTCCAGTTACAGGGGGCGGGAGAGACCCAGTACTTC. Based on the CDR3 plus reference TRBV30 and TRBJ2-5, the full variable domain is SQTIHQWPATLVQPVGSPLSLECTVEGTSNPNLYWYRQAAGRGLQLLFYSVGIGQISSEVPQNLSASRPQDRQFILSSKKLLLSDSGFYLCAWSLQLQGAGETQYFGPGTRLLVL.